The 6 T cell receptor beta chains in this list originate from one sample, sequenced in a study of cytomegalovirus exposure and HLA in healthy donors. This PCR relied on a set of 60 Vbeta primers and 13 Jbeta primers. Method: immunoSEQ multiplex PCR; TCRdb's copy keeps in-frame clones and lacks some. This sample has around 100,000 clones, with 79% found just once. The sample consisted of PBMCs. These receptors all come from a female donor in good health and CMV-seropositive.

V usage is TRBV11-2 and J usage is TRBJ1-1; maybe TRBD1 (6 bases). V was pared by 5 bases and J by 5 bases, with 9 bases between. The germline V gene encodes CDR1 SGHAT and CDR2 FQNNGV. The CDR3 is 12 residues long. The CDR3, as DNA: TGTGCCAGCAGCCCCGACAGGACTGAAGCTTTCTTT. This translates into CASSPDRTEAFF.

The chain combines TRBV19 with TRBJ1-6; D is ambiguous. CDR1 LNHDA and CDR2 SQIVND come from the germline V gene (reference sequence). The V end lost 7 bases, the J end lost 11 bases, and 18 bases lay between the germline ends. This CDR3 has 14 amino acids. This chain's CDR3 is CASTSIKELTPLHF. The CDR3 DNA reads TGTGCCAGTACCTCCATCAAGGAGTTGACACCCCTCCACTTT.

The rearrangement links TRBV5-1 to TRBJ2-7; 9 bases match TRBD2. Germline assignment: CDR1 SGHRS and CDR2 YFSETQ. There are 15 residues in the CDR3. V lost 1 base, J lost 7 bases, and 9 bases stayed unmatched. The CDR3 protein is CASSLFGGRAEEQYF. DNA for the CDR3: TGCGCCAGCAGCTTGTTCGGCGGGAGGGCCGAAGAGCAGTACTTC.

The chain combines TRBV5-3 with TRBJ2-5; D may be TRBD2 (6 bases). TRBV5-3 is known as an ORF, though its function is uncertain. V dropped 0 bases and J dropped 6 bases, with 9 bases sitting between them. The CDR3 totals 13 residues. Here the CDR3 reads CARSLDSGKTQYF. DNA of the CDR3: TGTGCCAGAAGCTTGGATAGCGGAAAGACCCAGTACTTC.

CDR3 nucleotide sequence: TGTGCCACCAGCAAGACATACCAAGCAGATACGCAGTATTTT. It yields the protein CATSKTYQADTQYF. The rearrangement uses TRBV15 and TRBJ2-3; D call uncertain. Trimming shortened V by 4 bases and J by 4 bases, and 12 bases separated the two germline ends. The length of the CDR3 is 14 residues. CDR1 LNHNV and CDR2 YYDKDF come from the germline V gene (reference sequence). The full variable domain, rest sourced from reference TRBV15 and TRBJ2-3, is DAMVIQNPRYQVTQFGKPVTLSCSQTLNHNVMYWYQQKSSQAPKLLFHYYDKDFNNEADTPDNFQSRRPNTSFCFLDIRSPGLGDTAMYLCATSKTYQADTQYFGPGTRLTVL.

The chain links TRBV6-1 to TRBJ2-7, with D possibly matching TRBD2 (5 bases). The CDR3 spans 15 residues. CDR1 MNHNS and CDR2 SASEGT come from the germline V gene. V lost 1 base and J 7 bases, leaving 17 bases between the germline ends. The CDR3 region is CASSEVSPSGGEQYF. The CDR3 region has the DNA TGTGCCAGCAGTGAAGTGTCACCCTCAGGAGGAGAGCAGTACTTC.